This T cell receptor (beta chain) came from a study of T cells in Graves' hyperthyroidism and ophthalmopathy (dated by TCRdb to about 2019). At the level of the whole study: Peripheral blood samples were taken at initial diagnosis, before any treatment was given. The roughly 91 discovery patients were randomly divided into training and test sets at a 7:3 ratio. TCR Vbeta CDR3 sequencing of some 140 peripheral blood samples (43 ophthalmopathy, 75 to 80 hyperthyroidism and approximately 17 progressor patients) is reported in the paper. Once sampling was done, hyperthyroidism patients were given methimazole at a starting dose of 30 mg daily, whereas ophthalmopathy patients were given high-dose intravenous methylprednisolone. In about 6 Graves' hyperthyroidism patients, the study also compared T-cell repertoires from thyroid tissue with T-cell repertoires from blood. An independent validation cohort of under 20 hyperthyroidism patients and approximately 17 patients who later progressed to ophthalmopathy tested prospective prediction of ophthalmopathy. To identify distinguishing TCR V-J signatures, a discovery cohort of around 100 patients was used, comprising 40 to 45 with Graves' ophthalmopathy and some 60 with stable Graves' hyperthyroidism.

In the ophthalmopathy patients, disease was moderately to severely active, with a Clinical Activity Score of 3 or more, a NOSPECS grade of 4 or more, and a duration of less than 3 months. Exclusion was applied to patients with uncontrolled infections, other autoimmune diseases, pregnancy or lactation. Diagnoses were established on the basis of clinical symptoms, serum thyroxine and TRAb, thyroid ultrasound, and orbital computed tomography. PBMCs were isolated from about 9.1 ml of fresh peripheral blood by Ficoll-Paque density gradient centrifugation. Total RNA was extracted with Trizol reagent, and quality was checked on an Agilent 2100 Bioanalyzer. What the study reported, not specific to this receptor: In validation, the model predicted progression to ophthalmopathy a median of about 6.8 months before onset, with approximately 68% sensitivity and 72.22% specificity. Most expanded thyroid clonotypes (frequency above 0.001) were also detected in blood, a finding suggesting that blood repertoires may reflect thyroid immune responses. In cross-validation, a model built on a 13 V-J signature told ophthalmopathy apart from stable hyperthyroidism with roughly 87% sensitivity and about 81% specificity, and in testing the same model reached 80%/75%. No statistical method was used to fix the sample size in advance, and group allocation was not hidden from the investigators.

As concerns this clonotype: Its antigen has not been determined. A junction boundary mismatches the germline segment, possibly from a read error.

The TCR beta CDR3 regions were amplified from RNA transcripts. The TCR CDR3 was subjected to a first round of RT-PCR using the HTBI primer set and the Qiagen OneStep RT-PCR kit. Libraries were constructed in a second round of multiplex PCR, after which size selection and purification were performed. The libraries were sequenced on an Illumina HiSeq2000 using paired-end 100 bp reads. The authors' pipeline ran thus. Raw data were processed with SOAPnuke, discarding reads with adapters, uncalled bases, mean Phred below 15, or no exact constant-primer or identifier match. High-quality paired reads were merged using COPE v1.2.5, and each unique nucleotide sequence was defined as a clonotype. MiTCR v1.1 was used to align clonotypes to the IMGT TRBV, TRBD and TRBJ reference segments. Only V-J combinations with frequency above 0.0001, covering 99% to 99.2% of repertoires, were analysed. The TCS score was defined as F50 (clonal expansion) divided by E x V (chaos), with BLOSUM62-based TCRdist calculated between CDR3 peptides within each V-J. Welch's t-statistics and random forest reduced 500 to 550 V-J features to 13, which were used in a naive Bayes classifier (R e1071). TCRdb's own reprocessing of the public reads used fastp at Q25 and MiXCR and kept productive beta chains. Entries that share a CDR3 protein sequence are merged under the most common genes and DNA. What appears here as the V and J calls and clone size reflects TCRdb's work, not the paper's. For this sample there are approximately 600,000 distinct CDR3 sequences; approximately 15% appear just once. The ten largest account for roughly 7.7% of the sample.

This clonotype was obtained from a woman aged 18-35 years with Graves' ophthalmopathy. Sequencing input: blood.

The CDR3 protein is CASSFDGPYGQYF. The DNA reads TGCGCCAGCAGCTTTGACGGACCCTACGGGCAGTACTTC. The sequence links TRBV5-1 to TRBJ2-7, with the identity of the D gene unclear. From the cysteine up to the phenylalanine, the CDR3 has a length of 13 residues. Only the CDR3 DNA stays, 39 bases, in frame from base 1. The germline V gene gives CDR1 as SGHRS and CDR2 as YFSETQ.